These 20 T cell receptor beta chains were sequenced from one sample in a study of TIL therapy for anti-PD-1-resistant metastatic lung cancer. The libraries were made with immunoSEQ v3. Here immunoSEQ multiplex PCR was the method, and the copy in TCRdb shows in-frame clones only, minus some. The sample records tens of thousands of clones, roughly 78% being singletons. The time point here: pre-treatment sample, taken before nivolumab and TIL therapy. The sample was blood, taken at baseline. Receptors were obtained from a man in his sixties or seventies with non-small cell lung cancer.

The chain recombines TRBV10-3 with TRBJ1-1; 8 positions match TRBD1. Germline assignment: CDR1 ENHRY and CDR2 SYGVKD. The CDR3 consists of 14 residues. The J segment lost 0 bases and the V segment lost 6 bases, leaving 3 bases of the junction unmatched. The CDR3 reads CAIRGTGLNTEAFF. The CDR3 DNA reads as TGTGCCATCAGGGGGACAGGTTTGAACACTGAAGCTTTCTTT.

This clone was observed a few times. J is TRBJ2-7 and V is TRBV7-2; unclear D gene. The V end was cut by 1 base, the J end by 3 bases, with 7 bases between. This CDR3 comprises 13 residues. CDR1 and CDR2 from the germline V gene are SGHTA and FQGNSA. The chain's CDR3 is CASSLVVGYEQYF. The CDR3 nucleotides read TGTGCCAGCAGCTTAGTTGTGGGCTACGAGCAGTACTTC.

This chain joins TRBV11-3 and TRBJ2-5; TRBD2 aligns across 10 bases. CDR1 SGHNT and CDR2 YENEEA come from the germline V gene. The CDR3 extends over 19 amino acids. V was pared by 3 bases and J by 1 base, with 14 bases of the junction left unmatched. CDR3 coding DNA: TGTGCCAGCAGCTTCCCTCTAGCGGGAGATAGGGGGCTCCAAGAGACCCAGTACTTC. It specifies CASSFPLAGDRGLQETQYF.

The gene calls are TRBV28 and TRBJ2-6; the D gene is possibly TRBD2 (5 bases). This CDR3 spans 14 amino acids. Germline V gene lookup returns CDR1 MDHEN and CDR2 SYDVKM. The V and J ends lost 10 bases and 2 bases respectively, with 12 bases between them. The CDR3 DNA follows: TGTGCCACCTACCGACTAACTGGGGCCAACGTCCTGACTTTC. Amino acids: CATYRLTGANVLTF.

The genes are TRBV7-6 and TRBJ1-3; the match to TRBD1 covers 7 bases. This CDR3 has 17 residues. Per the germline V gene, CDR1 is SGHVS and CDR2 is FNYEAQ. V gave up 0 bases and J gave up 0 bases; unmatched junction bases: 5. As DNA, the CDR3 is TGTGCCAGCAGCTTAGCCAGGACAGGAAGCTCTGGAAACACCATATATTTT. It yields the protein CASSLARTGSSGNTIYF.

The CDR3 here is CASSPSKGNPGNQPQHF. CDR3 coding DNA: TGTGCCAGCTCACCCAGCAAGGGGAACCCAGGCAATCAGCCCCAGCATTTT. V is TRBV18 and J is TRBJ1-5; D is possibly TRBD1 (5 bases). Germline values: CDR1 KGHSH, CDR2 LQKENI. The CDR3 has 17 amino acids. The V end was cut by 3 bases, the J end by 2 bases, with 17 bases between.

This rearrangement joins TRBV9 to TRBJ2-7; TRBD2 agrees at 7 bases. Germline V gives CDR1 SGDLS, CDR2 YYNGEE. The CDR3 is 14 residues long. After removal of 2 bases from V and 0 bases from J, the junction contained 2 bases not matched to a gene. For the CDR3, the DNA is TGTGCCAGCAGCGTGGGGGGGAACTCCTACGAGCAGTACTTC. The encoded protein is CASSVGGNSYEQYF. The variable domain in full, with the rest retrieved from reference TRBV9 and TRBJ2-7, is DSGVTQTPKHLITATGQRVTLRCSPRSGDLSVYWYQQSLDQGLQFLIQYYNGEERAKGNILERFSAQQFPDLHSELNLSSLELGDSALYFCASSVGGNSYEQYFGPGTRLTVT.

The rearrangement links TRBV11-2 to TRBJ2-3; D uncertain. CDR1 is SGHAT and CDR2 is FQNNGV in the germline V gene. The CDR3 has 14 amino acids. V was shortened by 2 bases and J by 0 bases, with 6 bases between the two germline ends. The DNA for the CDR3 is TGTGCCAGCAGCTTATATGCGAGCACAGATACGCAGTATTTT. It codes for CASSLYASTDTQYF.

This chain joins TRBV7-2 and TRBJ2-7; 12 bases align to TRBD2. Germline V gene data show CDR1 as SGHTA and CDR2 as FQGNSA. With 3 bases clipped from V and 5 bases from J, the junction kept 5 bases outside the gene matches. The CDR3 has 15 amino acids. As DNA, the CDR3 is TGTGCCAGCAGCTTGACTAGCGGGAGAGTCCACGAGCAGTACTTC. It codes for CASSLTSGRVHEQYF.

The chain carries TRBV28 and TRBJ2-5; TRBD2 matches 13 bases. The junction had 15 bases not matched to a gene; V was cut back by 5 bases and J by 3 bases. The CDR3 spans 19 residues. Germline V gene lookup returns CDR1 MDHEN and CDR2 SYDVKM. CDR3 DNA sequence: TGTGCCAGCAGTCCTACCCGGACTAGCGGGAGTGGGTCCAAAGAGACCCAGTACTTC. Translating gives CASSPTRTSGSGSKETQYF.

This clone was counted once. The chain links TRBV5-5 to TRBJ2-1; D is perhaps TRBD1 or TRBD2 (5 bases each). Germline lookup yields CDR1 SGHKS and CDR2 YYEKEE (reference sequence). The ends were cut back, 4 bases at V and 4 bases at J, with 15 bases in the middle. CDR3 size: 15 residues. The CDR3 here is CASSPPGTAYNEQFF. CDR3 in DNA: TGTGCCAGCAGCCCACCCGGGACGGCATACAATGAGCAGTTCTTC.

Only a few counts were recorded for this clone. J is TRBJ2-7 and V is TRBV18; 13 bases are shared with TRBD2. Trimming took 3 bases from V and 2 from J; bases not matched to a gene: 4. This CDR3 has 16 amino acids. Germline-derived CDR1 and CDR2 are KGHSH and LQKENI. The DNA of the CDR3 is TGTGCCAGCTCACCGACCGGGACTAGCGGGACCTACGAGCAGTACTTC. Translation: CASSPTGTSGTYEQYF.

CDR3 DNA: TGCGCCAGCAGCCCCCGGACAGGGAGCGAGACCCAGTACTTC. Its translation: CASSPRTGSETQYF. The chain has TRBV5-1 and TRBJ2-5; 8 nucleotides line up with TRBD1. The CDR3 is 14 amino acids. The ends lost 4 bases at V and 5 bases at J; junction bases unmatched: 7. Germline loops: CDR1 SGHRS, CDR2 YFSETQ.

This clone showed up just a few times. This chain joins TRBV5-1 and TRBJ1-3, with D maybe TRBD1 (6 bases). The germline V gene encodes CDR1 SGHRS and CDR2 YFSETQ. The CDR3 is made up of 16 amino acids. Deletions cut 4 bases from V and 0 bases from J, with 14 bases between. CDR3 sequence: CASSLGQPSSGNTIYF. CDR3 in DNA: TGCGCCAGCAGCCTCGGACAGCCAAGCTCTGGAAACACCATATATTTT.

In this sample, this clone turned up a few times. This rearrangement joins TRBV6-5 to TRBJ1-4; TRBD1 matches 7 bases. The CDR3 loop spans 14 amino acids. The germline CDR1 and CDR2 sequences are MNHEY and SVGAGI. The V segment lost 6 bases and the J segment 5 bases; nucleotides outside the gene matches: 6. The CDR3, as DNA: TGTGCCAGCAGGACATTACAGGGGAATGAAAAACTGTTTTTT. Translated: CASRTLQGNEKLFF.

The chain is built from TRBV7-2 and TRBJ1-2, with 7 positions matching TRBD1. Germline V gene data show CDR1 as SGHTA and CDR2 as FQGNSA. This CDR3 has 12 residues. After removal of 2 bases from V and 13 bases from J, the junction contained 7 bases not matched to a gene. The CDR3 sequence is CASSLRQGSSTF. As DNA, the CDR3 is TGTGCCAGCAGCTTAAGACAGGGTAGTTCCACCTTC.

This clone appeared a few times. The genes are TRBV14 and TRBJ2-7, with D possibly being TRBD1 (5 bases). The CDR3 spans 15 residues. Trimming left V 4 bases short and J 3 bases short, with 16 bases between. The germline V gene encodes CDR1 SGHDN and CDR2 FVKESK. The DNA of the CDR3 is TGTGCCAGCAGCCGAGATACTGACAGTCTCTACGAGCAGTACTTC. This gives the protein CASSRDTDSLYEQYF. The full variable domain, its missing parts supplied by reference TRBV14 and TRBJ2-7, is EAGVTQFPSHSVIEKGQTVTLRCDPISGHDNLYWYRRVMGKEIKFLLHFVKESKQDESGMPNNRFLAERTGGTYSTLKVQPAELEDSGVYFCASSRDTDSLYEQYFGPGTRLTVT.

V is TRBV19 and J is TRBJ1-1, with D perhaps TRBD1 (5 bases). Trimming cost V 3 bases and J 3 bases, with 14 bases left between them. The CDR3 runs 15 residues. Germline values: CDR1 LNHDA, CDR2 SQIVND (reference sequence). Here the CDR3 reads CASSIRQFVYTEAFF. DNA of the CDR3: TGTGCCAGTAGTATTCGACAGTTCGTGTACACTGAAGCTTTCTTT. Together with reference TRBV19 and TRBJ1-1, the CDR3 gives the full variable domain: DGGITQSPKYLFRKEGQNVTLSCEQNLNHDAMYWYRQDPGQGLRLIYYSQIVNDFQKGDIAEGYSVSREKKESFPLTVTSAQKNPTAFYLCASSIRQFVYTEAFFGQGTRLTVV.

As regards this clone: One end of the junction is discordant with germline, which a read error may explain. This chain links TRBV29-1 with TRBJ2-7; D assignment may be TRBD1 or TRBD2 (5 bases each). Per germline, CDR1 SQVTM and CDR2 ANQGSEA. This CDR3 has 11 residues. The CDR3 is CSVGESYEQHF. The CDR3 DNA reads as TGCAGCGTGGGGGAGAGCTACGAGCAGCACTTC.

The rearrangement links TRBV6-5 to TRBJ2-2; perhaps TRBD2 as D (5 bases). V gave up 2 bases and J gave up 2 bases, with 9 bases separating them. In germline, CDR1 is MNHEY, CDR2 SVGAGI. This CDR3 has 15 residues. The CDR3, as DNA: TGTGCCAGCAGTTACGCGGGTACTAACACCGGGGAGCTGTTTTTT. Amino acid sequence: CASSYAGTNTGELFF.